This is a list of T cell receptor beta chains from one sample in a study of blood T cell repertoires in COVID-19. The repertoire was sequenced with immunoSEQ multiplex PCR; TCRdb's copy has only in-frame clones and lacks some. Counted here are 50,000 or so clones, over 75% occurring once; the ten biggest clones make up about a sixth. The sample comprised peripheral blood. These TCRs come from a human donor with active COVID-19. The donor label of this sample is uncertain. Each CDR3 is given with its conserved first and last residue. The order of the fields is V gene, J gene, clone size, D gene, CDR3 protein, CDR3 DNA. D genes are given only for firm matches. Where a row states a size, it is once, few, many or the class of an expanded clone; other rows omit it.

V: TRBV28
J: TRBJ1-6
size: once
D: .
CDR3: CASRLQGSPLHF
DNA: TGTGCCAGCAGACTCCAGGGTTCACCCCTCCACTTT

V: TRBV19
J: TRBJ1-1
size: .
D: .
CDR3: CASRHRTLNTEAFF
DNA: TGTGCCAGTAGACACAGGACCTTGAACACTGAAGCTTTCTTT

V: TRBV19
J: TRBJ2-1
size: .
D: .
CDR3: CASSRQSNEQFF
DNA: TGTGCCAGTAGCCGACAGTCCAATGAGCAGTTCTTC

V: TRBV12-3/TRBV12-4
J: TRBJ2-5
size: .
D: .
CDR3: CASEDSQETQYF
DNA: TGTGCCAGCGAGGACAGCCAAGAGACCCAGTACTTC

V: TRBV7-8
J: TRBJ2-2
size: .
D: .
CDR3: CASSLEGAQYTGELFF
DNA: TGTGCCAGCAGCTTAGAGGGAGCCCAGTACACCGGGGAGCTGTTTTTT

V: TRBV19
J: TRBJ1-1
size: .
D: TRBD1
CDR3: CASRTGGGPEAFF
DNA: TGTGCCAGTAGGACAGGGGGCGGACCGGAAGCTTTCTTT

V: TRBV5-6
J: TRBJ1-4
size: .
D: .
CDR3: CASSFGRFNEKLFF
DNA: TGTGCCAGCAGCTTTGGTAGATTTAATGAAAAACTGTTTTTT

V: TRBV3-1/TRBV3-2
J: TRBJ1-3
size: few
D: .
CDR3: CASSQAGGSGNTIYF
DNA: TGTGCCAGCAGCCAAGCGGGAGGCTCTGGAAACACCATATATTTT

V: TRBV7-3
J: TRBJ2-3
size: .
D: TRBD2
CDR3: CASSRAGGHGDTQYF
DNA: TGTGCCAGCAGCCGAGCGGGGGGGCATGGAGATACGCAGTATTTT

V: TRBV19
J: TRBJ1-2
size: .
D: .
CDR3: CASSIGHDANYGYTF
DNA: TGTGCCAGTAGTATCGGACATGATGCGAACTATGGCTACACCTTC